These 18 T cell receptor beta chains came from one sample sequenced in a study of blood T cell repertoires in COVID-19. Assay: immunoSEQ multiplex PCR; the TCRdb copy retains only in-frame clones and omits some. The data contain 350,000 to 400,000 clones, 75% to 90% of them singletons. The sequenced sample was peripheral blood. These receptors originate from a woman in her sixties with COVID-19, enrolled during active disease.

This clone was recorded once. The chain joins TRBV9 to TRBJ1-1, with 10 bases matching TRBD1. The germline gives CDR1 SGDLS, CDR2 YYNGEE. With V trimmed by 3 bases and J by 2 bases, 10 bases remained unmatched. The CDR3 spans 17 residues. CDR3 amino acids: CASSARRGTGANTEAFF. In DNA form, the CDR3 reads TGTGCCAGCAGCGCCAGGAGGGGGACAGGGGCAAACACTGAAGCTTTCTTT.

The gene calls are TRBV3-1 (or the pseudogene TRBV3-2) and TRBJ2-2; D is unclear. The CDR3 runs to 16 residues. From germline, CDR1 is LGHDT and CDR2 YNNKEL (reference sequence). V dropped 0 bases and J dropped 1 base, with 9 bases sitting between them. CDR3 loop: CASSQEVTGNTGELFF. The CDR3 DNA reads TGTGCCAGCAGCCAAGAGGTAACGGGGAACACCGGGGAGCTGTTTTTT.

The genes are TRBV18 and TRBJ1-4; TRBD1 matches 9 bases. Germline V CDR1 and CDR2: KGHSH, LQKENI. The CDR3 has 14 amino acids. The junction had 1 base not matched to a gene; V was cut back by 3 bases and J by 5 bases. CDR3 protein: CASSPDRGNEKLFF. Written as DNA, the CDR3 is TGTGCCAGCTCACCCGACAGGGGGAATGAAAAACTGTTTTTT. The full variable domain, with the rest looked up from reference TRBV18 and TRBJ1-4, is NAGVMQNPRHLVRRRGQEARLRCSPMKGHSHVYWYRQLPEEGLKFMVYLQKENIIDESGMPKERFSAEFPKEGPSILRIQQVVRGDSAAYFCASSPDRGNEKLFFGSGTQLSVL.

This clone was found once. The rearrangement links TRBV18 to TRBJ2-1; 7 nucleotides agree with TRBD2. The V gene end was trimmed by 0 bases and the J gene end by 4 bases; junction bases not matched to a gene: 3. Germline values: CDR1 KGHSH, CDR2 LQKENI. The CDR3 has 15 residues. DNA of the CDR3: TGTGCCAGCTCACCACCGTCTAGCGGTTACAATGAGCAGTTCTTC. Its protein product is CASSPPSSGYNEQFF.

A single count supports this clone. The chain carries TRBV9 and TRBJ2-3, with 8 bases lining up with TRBD2. Germline CDR1 SGDLS, CDR2 YYNGEE. J was trimmed by 6 bases and V by 0 bases; bases with no gene match: 15. CDR3 size: 18 residues. For the CDR3, the DNA is TGTGCCAGCAGCGTAGCAGAGTACGGGGGGGACTCTCGGGATACGCAGTATTTT. Its protein is CASSVAEYGGDSRDTQYF.

The J gene is TRBJ2-7, the V gene TRBV7-8; possibly TRBD2 for D (6 bases). The length of the CDR3 is 15 residues. V lost 5 bases and J 2 bases, leaving 16 bases between the germline ends. The V gene's germline CDR1 is SGHVS and CDR2 FQNEAQ. The CDR3 sequence is CASSPRDSVAYEQYF. The DNA for the CDR3 is TGTGCCAGCAGCCCCCGGGACTCCGTAGCCTACGAGCAGTACTTC.

The chain is built from TRBV10-3 and TRBJ1-1; no clear D gene. This CDR3 region has 15 residues. V dropped 3 bases and J dropped 0 bases, with 11 bases sitting between them. The germline gives CDR1 ENHRY, CDR2 SYGVKD. The CDR3 sequence: CAISESGRLNTEAFF. The CDR3 coding sequence is TGTGCCATCAGTGAATCAGGCCGCCTGAACACTGAAGCTTTCTTT.

The J gene is TRBJ1-5, the V gene TRBV27; weak D call: TRBD1 (5 bases). The germline V and J ends were trimmed by 8 bases and 4 bases, with 15 bases remaining between them. This CDR3 spans 14 amino acids. The germline V gene has CDR1 MNHEY and CDR2 SMNVEV (reference sequence). This CDR3 reads CASSNTGSNQPQHF. The CDR3 coding sequence is TGTGCCAGCTCCAATACAGGTTCAAATCAGCCCCAGCATTTT.

The CDR3 loop is CASSQDVRVQTQYF. Here the CDR3 DNA reads TGTGCCAGCAGCCAAGATGTCAGGGTCCAGACCCAGTACTTC. The chain combines TRBV3-1 (or the pseudogene TRBV3-2) with TRBJ2-5, with D possibly being TRBD1 (5 bases). From germline, CDR1 is LGHDT and CDR2 YNNKEL (reference sequence). This CDR3 has 14 residues. V was trimmed by 0 bases and J by 6 bases, leaving 11 bases between them.

CDR3 DNA sequence: TGCGCCAGCAGCTTGCCAGGGGTTGGCGAGCAGTACTTC. Translation gives CASSLPGVGEQYF. This chain uses TRBV5-1 with TRBJ2-7; D perhaps matches TRBD1 (6 bases). The CDR3 has 13 residues. Trimming took 1 base from V and 6 from J, leaving 11 bases between them. Germline CDR1 reads SGHRS; CDR2 reads YFSETQ.

The chain couples TRBV29-1 to TRBJ1-2, with 8 bases fitting TRBD1. CDR1 and CDR2 from the germline V gene are SQVTM and ANQGSEA. V gave up 6 bases and J gave up 4 bases; unmatched junction bases: 4. The CDR3 totals 12 residues. CDR3 in amino acids: CSVGDRSYGYTF. For the CDR3, the DNA is TGCAGCGTCGGGGACAGGAGCTATGGCTACACCTTC.

The chain has TRBV13 and TRBJ1-2; 8 nucleotides line up with TRBD1. V was pared by 0 bases and J by 4 bases, with 4 bases of the junction left unmatched. Germline CDR1 reads PRHDT; CDR2 reads FYEKMQ (reference sequence). The CDR3 extends over 15 amino acids. CDR3 DNA: TGTGCCAGCAGCTTAGGGACAGGGGACTTCTATGGCTACACCTTC. Translated, it gives CASSLGTGDFYGYTF.

The chain uses TRBV15 and TRBJ2-3; TRBD2 aligns across 7 bases. There are 15 residues in the CDR3. Germline CDR1 LNHNV, CDR2 YYDKDF (reference sequence). V was pared by 1 base and J by 3 bases, with 4 bases of the junction left unmatched. For the CDR3, the DNA is TGTGCCACCAGCAGAGTCAGCGGGATTACAGATACGCAGTATTTT. This codes for CATSRVSGITDTQYF. Using reference TRBV15 and TRBJ2-3 for the parts outside the CDR3, the full variable domain is DAMVIQNPRYQVTQFGKPVTLSCSQTLNHNVMYWYQQKSSQAPKLLFHYYDKDFNNEADTPDNFQSRRPNTSFCFLDIRSPGLGDTAMYLCATSRVSGITDTQYFGPGTRLTVL.

This clone was recorded a few times. The rearrangement links TRBV5-1 to TRBJ1-5, with TRBD1 matching over 7 bases. From germline, CDR1 is SGHRS and CDR2 YFSETQ. This CDR3 is built from 13 residues. The junction had 4 bases not matched to a gene; V was cut back by 5 bases and J by 5 bases. CDR3 protein: CASSIGTDQPQHF. CDR3 nucleotide sequence: TGCGCCAGCAGTATTGGGACAGATCAGCCCCAGCATTTT. Looking up the rest from reference TRBV5-1 and TRBJ1-5 gives the full variable domain: KAGVTQTPRYLIKTRGQQVTLSCSPISGHRSVSWYQQTPGQGLQFLFEYFSETQRNKGNFPGRFSGRQFSNSRSEMNVSTLELGDSALYLCASSIGTDQPQHFGDGTRLSIL.

The chain carries TRBV27 and TRBJ2-7; TRBD1 matches at 7 bases. The CDR3 has 15 amino acids. The germline CDR1 and CDR2 sequences are MNHEY and SMNVEV (reference sequence). V lost 4 bases, J lost 0 bases, and 6 bases stayed unmatched. The CDR3 sequence: CASSSYDRVSYEQYF. In nucleotides, the CDR3 is TGTGCCAGCAGTTCCTACGACAGGGTCTCCTACGAGCAGTACTTC.

This clone was counted many times. The rearrangement uses TRBV7-6 and TRBJ1-4; D is undetermined. The CDR3 consists of 16 residues. Germline lookup yields CDR1 SGHVS and CDR2 FNYEAQ. V lost 5 bases and J 0 bases, leaving 13 bases between the germline ends. Here the CDR3 reads CASSEGTPATNEKLFF. DNA of the CDR3: TGTGCCAGCAGCGAGGGCACACCCGCAACTAATGAAAAACTGTTTTTT.

The J gene is TRBJ2-1, the V gene TRBV3-1 (or the pseudogene TRBV3-2); TRBD2 might be the D (5 bases). From germline, CDR1 is LGHDT and CDR2 YNNKEL (reference sequence). Deletions cut 4 bases from V and 11 bases from J, with 18 bases between. The CDR3 has 14 residues. CDR3 protein: CASSPSPGERKQFF. The CDR3 region has the DNA TGTGCCAGCAGCCCCTCCCCCGGGGAAAGGAAGCAGTTCTTC.

This clone was counted once. CDR3 residues: CASSPPSPGGGSEQYF. In DNA, the CDR3 is TGTGCCAGCAGCCCCCCATCCCCGGGGGGCGGGAGCGAGCAGTACTTC. The chain links TRBV11-2 to TRBJ2-7; a weak D match, TRBD2 (7 bases). The V gene lost 5 bases and the J gene lost 6 bases, with 23 bases spanning the gap. The CDR3 length is 16 residues. CDR1 and CDR2 (germline): SGHAT, FQNNGV.